This is a list of T cell receptor beta chains from one sample in a study of cytomegalovirus exposure and HLA in healthy donors. The assay was immunoSEQ multiplex PCR, and TCRdb's table has in-frame clones only and misses some. The sample includes 110,000 to 150,000 clones, 94% of them seen just once. Specimen: PBMCs. All receptors derive from a man between 18 and 29 years old in good health and CMV-seropositive. Each CDR3 is given with its conserved first and last residue. Each record gives: D gene, clone size, J gene, V gene, CDR3 protein, CDR3 DNA. The D gene is left open where the match is weak. The size entry is marked missing in some rows and otherwise reads once, few, many or a size class.

>.|few|TRBJ2-1|TRBV19
CASSIRGNYNEQFF
TGTGCCAGTAGTATAAGGGGCAACTACAATGAGCAGTTCTTC
>TRBD1|.|TRBJ2-7|TRBV7-9
CASSSTGGQGLYEQYF
TGTGCCAGCAGCTCTACGGGCGGACAGGGCCTTTACGAGCAGTACTTC
>TRBD2|.|TRBJ2-7|TRBV5-6
CASSLGQREAFYEQYF
TGTGCCAGCAGCTTGGGCCAGCGGGAGGCATTCTACGAGCAGTACTTC
>TRBD2|.|TRBJ2-1|TRBV18
CASSPPVSSGSRNEQFF
TGTGCCAGCTCACCACCGGTGAGCAGCGGGAGTCGCAATGAGCAGTTCTTC
>TRBD1|.|TRBJ1-2|TRBV19
CASSWDRSNYGYTF
TGTGCCAGTAGCTGGGACAGATCAAACTATGGCTACACCTTC
>TRBD1|once|TRBJ1-5|TRBV19
CASSLLGTGGNQPQHF
TGTGCCAGTAGTCTCCTTGGGACAGGGGGAAATCAGCCCCAGCATTTT
>.|.|TRBJ2-1|TRBV4-1
CASSLRGVQQFF
TGCGCCAGCAGCCTAAGGGGCGTACAGCAGTTCTTC
>.|once|TRBJ1-2|TRBV5-5
CASSYWDFSEGYTF
TGTGCCAGCAGCTATTGGGACTTCTCGGAGGGCTACACCTTC
>.|.|TRBJ2-6|TRBV2
CASRTDTGSSGANVLTF
TGTGCCAGCAGAACGGACACCGGCTCATCTGGGGCCAACGTCCTGACTTTC
>TRBD1|.|TRBJ1-1|TRBV27
CASSTTGTGNTEAFF
TGTGCCAGCAGTACCACCGGGACAGGGAACACTGAAGCTTTCTTT
>TRBD2|.|TRBJ2-7|TRBV4-1
CASSPFNSGKGSYEQYF
TGCGCCAGCAGCCCCTTTAACAGCGGGAAGGGGTCCTACGAGCAGTACTTC
>.|.|TRBJ1-6|TRBV9
CASSVGAGKESPLHF
TGTGCCAGCAGCGTAGGAGCCGGGAAGGAGTCGCCCCTCCACTTT
>.|.|TRBJ2-7|TRBV28
CASSLEDSYEQYF
TGTGCCAGCAGTTTGGAAGACAGCTACGAGCAGTACTTC
>.|once|TRBJ2-7|TRBV5-1
CASSFGLAESYEQYF
TGCGCCAGCAGCTTTGGATTAGCGGAATCCTACGAGCAGTACTTC
>.|.|TRBJ1-6|TRBV28
CASSPSPLGGSTFNSPLHF
TGTGCCAGCAGTCCTTCGCCCCTAGGGGGTAGTACGTTTAATTCACCCCTCCACTTT
>.|.|TRBJ2-1|TRBV15
CATGAGNSYNEQFF
TGTGCCACCGGGGCGGGAAACTCCTACAATGAGCAGTTCTTC
>TRBD2|.|TRBJ2-3|TRBV28
CATGTSGRRYSSDTQYF
TGTGCCACTGGGACTAGCGGGAGGAGGTATTCGTCAGATACGCAGTATTTT
>TRBD2|.|TRBJ2-5|TRBV7-6
CASSLGLAGGYTEETQYF
TGTGCCAGCAGCTTAGGGCTAGCGGGAGGTTACACGGAGGAGACCCAGTACTTC
>TRBD2|.|TRBJ2-3|TRBV28
CASSLGRAGTDTQYF
TGTGCCAGCAGTTTGGGGAGGGCGGGTACAGATACGCAGTATTTT
>TRBD1|.|TRBJ1-2|TRBV19
CATDNLGTGVHGYTF
TGTGCCACCGATAATTTGGGGACAGGGGTCCACGGCTACACCTTC
>TRBD1|.|TRBJ1-5|TRBV28
CASSQGVGQHF
TGTGCCAGCAGCCAGGGGGTGGGCCAGCATTTT
>.|.|TRBJ2-1|TRBV5-6
CASSRLANWQFF
TGTGCCAGCAGCCGCCTAGCAAATTGGCAGTTCTTC
>.|.|TRBJ2-5|TRBV5-1
CASSLGTSRETQYF
TGCGCCAGCAGCTTAGGAACTAGTAGGGAGACCCAGTACTTC